This T cell receptor (beta chain) appears in the sequencing data of a study of blood T cell repertoires in COVID-19. Measured with immunoSEQ multiplex PCR; TCRdb has only the in-frame clones, and not every one. The sample lists about 210,000 clones; roughly 87% were seen once. V shed 0 bases and J 1 base; nucleotides not matched to a gene: 0. Germline assignment: CDR1 SGDLS and CDR2 YYNGEE. This CDR3 comprises 14 residues. The table lists this clone with a count of one. Additional DNA sequences in this sample encode the identical CDR3. Sequenced: PBMCs or T cells enriched from blood (not recorded which). The J gene is TRBJ1-1, the V gene TRBV9; 7 bases agree with TRBD1. The clonotype was recovered from a young man in a cohort exposed to, infected with or recovered from COVID-19 (not recorded which). CDR3 nucleotides: TGTGCCAGCAGCGTAGGACAGGGGAACACTGAAGCTTTCTTT. This sequence encodes CASSVGQGNTEAFF. The full variable domain, rest sourced from reference TRBV9 and TRBJ1-1, is DSGVTQTPKHLITATGQRVTLRCSPRSGDLSVYWYQQSLDQGLQFLIQYYNGEERAKGNILERFSAQQFPDLHSELNLSSLELGDSALYFCASSVGQGNTEAFFGQGTRLTVV.